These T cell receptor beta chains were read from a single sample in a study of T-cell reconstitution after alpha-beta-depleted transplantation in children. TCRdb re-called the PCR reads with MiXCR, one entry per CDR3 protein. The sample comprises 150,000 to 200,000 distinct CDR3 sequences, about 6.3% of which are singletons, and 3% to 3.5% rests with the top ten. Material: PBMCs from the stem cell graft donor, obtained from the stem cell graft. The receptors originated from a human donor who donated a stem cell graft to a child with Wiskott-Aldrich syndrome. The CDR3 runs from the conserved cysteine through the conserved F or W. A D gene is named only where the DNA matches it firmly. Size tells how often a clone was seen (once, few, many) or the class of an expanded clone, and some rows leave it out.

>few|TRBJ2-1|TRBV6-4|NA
TGTGCCGGATGGACGGGACCTTCCTACAATGAGCAGTTCTTC
CAGWTGPSYNEQFF
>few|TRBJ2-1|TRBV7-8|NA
TGTGCCAGCAGCTTAGGGCGAAATGAGCAGTTCTTC
CASSLGRNEQFF
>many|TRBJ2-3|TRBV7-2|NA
TGTGCCAGCAGCCCTTGGACAGACACAGATACGCAGTATTTT
CASSPWTDTDTQYF
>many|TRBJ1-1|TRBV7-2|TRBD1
TGTGCCAGCAGCTTAGCTGCGACAGGGGTGAACACTGAAGCTTTCTTT
CASSLAATGVNTEAFF
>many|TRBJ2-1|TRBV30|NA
TGTGCCTGGAGTAGTTGGGGGAGTGGAAATGAGCAGTTCTTC
CAWSSWGSGNEQFF
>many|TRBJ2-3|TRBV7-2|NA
TGTGCCAGCAGCTGGCCGGTCTCCTTCACAGATACGCAGTATTTT
CASSWPVSFTDTQYF
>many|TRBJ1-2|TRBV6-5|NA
TGTGCCAGCAGTTACTCATACGGGGAGGACTATGGCTACACCTTC
CASSYSYGEDYGYTF
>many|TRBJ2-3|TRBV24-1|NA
TGTGCCACCAACCACGGACCTAGCACAGATACGCAGTATTTT
CATNHGPSTDTQYF
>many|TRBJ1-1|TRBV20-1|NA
TGCAGTGCTAACAGGGATCAACCTAGAGCGGACGCTTTCTTT
CSANRDQPRADAFF
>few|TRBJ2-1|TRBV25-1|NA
TGTGCCAGCAGTGAATACCCAGGCACCTCCTACAATGAGCAGTTCTTC
CASSEYPGTSYNEQFF
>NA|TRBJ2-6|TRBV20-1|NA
TGCAGTGCTAGAGGGATCCCTGGGGCCAACGTCCTGACTTTC
CSARGIPGANVLTF
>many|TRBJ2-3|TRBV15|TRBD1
TGTGCCACCGGGCGGGGACAGGGGTATTCAGATACGCAGTATTTT
CATGRGQGYSDTQYF
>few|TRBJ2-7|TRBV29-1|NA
TGCAGCGTTGAAGAGGCGCAGGGTAGAGGGTACGAGCAGTACTTC
CSVEEAQGRGYEQYF
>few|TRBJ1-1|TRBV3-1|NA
TGTGCCAGCAGCCAAGGGCAGGCTAGTACTGAAGCTTTCTTT
CASSQGQASTEAFF
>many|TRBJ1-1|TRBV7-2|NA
TGTGCCAGCAGCGCGACGGGGGGGCGAACTGAAGCTTTCTTT
CASSATGGRTEAFF
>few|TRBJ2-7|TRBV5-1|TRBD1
TGCGCCAGCAGCTTGGACAGGGCAGGGGGGCAGTACTTC
CASSLDRAGGQYF
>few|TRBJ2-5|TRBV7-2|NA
TGTGCCAGCAGCCCCAGAGGGGGGGCGGAGACCCAGTACTTC
CASSPRGGAETQYF
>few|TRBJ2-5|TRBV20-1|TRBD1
TGCAGTGCCGTATCGGGACAGGGGAGAGAGACCCAGTACTTC
CSAVSGQGRETQYF
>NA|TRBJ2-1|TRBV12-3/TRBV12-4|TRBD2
TGTGCCAGCAGTTTAGTGGGGACTAGCGGGTCCTACAATGAGCAGTTCTTC
CASSLVGTSGSYNEQFF
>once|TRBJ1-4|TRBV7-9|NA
TGTGCCAGCAGCTTCAGGGGATCGGATGAAAAACTGTTTTTT
CASSFRGSDEKLFF
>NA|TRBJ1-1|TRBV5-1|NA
TGCGCCAGCAGCTTGGGGGCCTCGGGGGACACTGAAGCTTTCTTT
CASSLGASGDTEAFF
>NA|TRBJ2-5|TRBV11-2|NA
TGTGCCAGCAAACCCGGGCCCTTGGGGGAGACCCAGTACTTC
CASKPGPLGETQYF
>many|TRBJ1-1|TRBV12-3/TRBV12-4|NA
TGTGCCAGTAATCAACAGGCCGGGGGGAACACTGAAGCTTTCTTT
CASNQQAGGNTEAFF
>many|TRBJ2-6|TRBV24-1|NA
TGTGCCACCAGTGACCCACGGGGCTCTGGGGCCAACGTCCTGACTTTC
CATSDPRGSGANVLTF
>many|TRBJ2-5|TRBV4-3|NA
TGCGCCAGCAGCCAAGATGGATTGGGAGAGGCCCAAGAGACCCAGTACTTC
CASSQDGLGEAQETQYF
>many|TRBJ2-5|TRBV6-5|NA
TGTGCCAGCAGTTACTCGATGTGGCAAGAGACCCAGTACTTC
CASSYSMWQETQYF
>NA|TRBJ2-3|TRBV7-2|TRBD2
TGTGCCAGCAGCCAGAGCGGGAGGAATACGCAGTATTTT
CASSQSGRNTQYF
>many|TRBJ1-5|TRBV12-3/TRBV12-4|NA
TGTGCCAGCAGCAAACAGGGAAATCAGCCCCAGCATTTT
CASSKQGNQPQHF
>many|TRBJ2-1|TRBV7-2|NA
TGTGCCAGCAGAACCGGCCCGACCAATGAGCAGTTCTTC
CASRTGPTNEQFF
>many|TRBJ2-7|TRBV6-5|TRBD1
TGTGCCAGCAGTCGGGACAGGGGACTGGCCGAGCAGTACTTC
CASSRDRGLAEQYF
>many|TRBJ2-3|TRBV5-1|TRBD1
TGCGCCAGCAGCTTAGTAGGGGGCGCGAGCTCAGATACGCAGTATTTT
CASSLVGGASSDTQYF
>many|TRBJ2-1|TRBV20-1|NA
TGCAGTGCTAGACTTCAGATCGGGTCCATGTTCTTC
CSARLQIGSMFF
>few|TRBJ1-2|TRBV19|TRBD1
TGTGCCAGTAGGTCGGGACAGTCATCCGGGGATGGCTACACCTTC
CASRSGQSSGDGYTF
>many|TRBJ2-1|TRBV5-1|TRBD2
TGCGCCAGCAGCTTAATAGCGGGGGGTTCCTACAATGAGCAGTTCTTC
CASSLIAGGSYNEQFF
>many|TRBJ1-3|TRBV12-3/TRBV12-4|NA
TGTGCCAGCAGTTTTAGGTTCTCTGGAAACACCATATATTTT
CASSFRFSGNTIYF
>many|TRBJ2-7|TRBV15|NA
TGTGCCACCAGCAGAGATTCATTGGGGGCCTTCACCTACGAGCAGTACTTC
CATSRDSLGAFTYEQYF
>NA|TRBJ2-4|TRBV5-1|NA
TGCGCCAGCAGCTCCGTTAACCGGGACTTCTCAATAGTAGCCAAAAACATTCAGTACTTC
CASSSVNRDFSIVAKNIQYF
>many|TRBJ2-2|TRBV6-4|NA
TGTGCCAGCGGATTTAACACCGGGGAGCTGTTTTTT
CASGFNTGELFF
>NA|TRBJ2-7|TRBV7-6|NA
TGTGCCAGCAGCTTAGAATCCGGGACCTTCTACGAGCAGTACTTC
CASSLESGTFYEQYF